This entry features one TCR beta chain sequence. TCRdb re-derived calls from the RT-PCR reads in MiXCR, one entry per CDR3 protein. The table shows some 960,000 distinct CDR3 sequences, with about 20% occurring only once. The sample belongs to a study of patients and donors after allogeneic stem cell transplantation. V lost 1 base, J lost 5 bases, and 11 bases lay in between. Germline V CDR1 and CDR2: SNHLY, FYNNEI. The CDR3 has 14 residues. Sequencing used blood, either unsorted or a sorted T cell fraction (not recorded which). This chain connects TRBV2 to TRBJ2-5; D perhaps matches TRBD2 (5 bases). The source is a human donor who was either an allogeneic HSCT recipient or a stem cell or donor lymphocyte infusion donor (not recorded which). It is not recorded whose cells these are; they may come from a transplant donor. DNA of the CDR3: TGTGCCAGCAGTGAAGAACAGTGGAGGGAGACCCAGTACTTC. This encodes CASSEEQWRETQYF.